One sample yielded the 23 T cell receptor beta chains listed below, sequenced in a study of tumour-infiltrating T cells in Burkitt lymphoma. Data came from immunoSEQ multiplex PCR; TCRdb stores just in-frame clones and leaves some out. The sample lists some 1,300 clones, roughly 12% occurring once. Sample: tumor tissue. These receptor sequences come from a human donor with Burkitt lymphoma.

This clone occurred a few times. The rearrangement links TRBV4-1 to TRBJ2-3; D assignment may be TRBD1 or TRBD2 (5 bases each). Germline V lookup: CDR1 MGHRA, CDR2 YSYEKL. V lost 0 bases and J lost 5, with 12 bases in between. The CDR3 has 15 amino acids. CDR3 nucleotides: TGCGCCAGCAGCCAAGATCCCGGGACCGAAGATACGCAGTATTTT. Residues: CASSQDPGTEDTQYF.

There are a few counts of this clone. The DNA of the CDR3 is TGTGCCAGCAGCGCCCACGGCTATGGCTACACCTTC. Its protein product is CASSAHGYGYTF. The V call is TRBV13, the J call TRBJ1-2; D gene uncertain. The V end was cut by 5 bases, the J end by 4 bases, with 8 bases between. The CDR3 extends over 12 amino acids. Germline V lookup: CDR1 PRHDT, CDR2 FYEKMQ (reference sequence).

The chain recombines TRBV27 with TRBJ1-5, with D perhaps matching TRBD1 (6 bases). Germline V CDR1 and CDR2: MNHEY, SMNVEV (reference sequence). V was clipped by 5 bases and J by 6 bases, with 17 bases between them. The CDR3 extends over 15 amino acids. The CDR3 sequence is CASSQNGGAGQPQHF. CDR3 in DNA: TGTGCCAGCAGTCAGAACGGGGGGGCTGGTCAGCCCCAGCATTTT.

This clone was picked up a small number of times. This chain connects TRBV19 to TRBJ2-1; 9 nucleotides align to TRBD2. The V gene end was trimmed by 7 bases and the J gene end by 9 bases; junction bases not matched to a gene: 4. The CDR3 has 12 residues. Germline CDR1 reads LNHDA; CDR2 reads SQIVND (reference sequence). CDR3 sequence: CASTASGVEQFF. The CDR3 DNA reads as TGTGCCAGTACTGCTAGCGGGGTTGAGCAGTTCTTC.

The chain carries TRBV5-1 and TRBJ2-7, with 14 bases that match TRBD2. Germline loops: CDR1 SGHRS, CDR2 YFSETQ. The CDR3 totals 15 residues. The junction had 6 bases not matched to a gene; V was cut back by 4 bases and J by 6 bases. The CDR3 region is CASSPTSGRASEQYF. In DNA form, the CDR3 reads TGCGCCAGCAGCCCGACTAGCGGGAGGGCCAGCGAGCAGTACTTC. The variable domain in full, completed from reference TRBV5-1 and TRBJ2-7, reads KAGVTQTPRYLIKTRGQQVTLSCSPISGHRSVSWYQQTPGQGLQFLFEYFSETQRNKGNFPGRFSGRQFSNSRSEMNVSTLELGDSALYLCASSPTSGRASEQYFGPGTRLTVT.

This clone was seen more than once but under ten times. V and J are TRBV6-5 and TRBJ2-5; a possible D gene is TRBD2 (6 bases). The V gene lost 2 bases and the J gene lost 4 bases, with 14 bases spanning the gap. The CDR3 totals 15 residues. Germline V gene data show CDR1 as MNHEY and CDR2 as SVGAGI. This chain's CDR3 is CASSYPGAAIETQYF. The CDR3 region has the DNA TGTGCCAGCAGTTACCCGGGAGCCGCTATAGAGACCCAGTACTTC.

This clone counts as large (0.1 to 1%). The same CDR3 can be traced to other DNA sequences in this sample. V gene TRBV13 combines with J gene TRBJ2-7; D is perhaps TRBD2 (6 bases). The CDR3 runs to 15 residues. CDR1 and CDR2 from the germline V gene are PRHDT and FYEKMQ (reference sequence). V lost 1 base and J 2 bases, leaving 12 bases between the germline ends. CDR3 region: CASSLEGTEPYEQYF. The CDR3 coding sequence is TGTGCCAGCAGCTTAGAAGGGACTGAACCCTACGAGCAGTACTTC.

A few counts support this clone. The CDR3 nucleotides read TGTGCCAGCAGCGTCTTAGCCAACAGCCAAGAGACCCAGTACTTC. It yields the protein CASSVLANSQETQYF. The gene calls are TRBV9 and TRBJ2-5; D gene ambiguous. The length of the CDR3 is 15 residues. Germline V gene sequence: CDR1 SGDLS, CDR2 YYNGEE. Trimming shortened V by 2 bases and J by 1 base, and 12 bases separated the two germline ends.

J is TRBJ2-2 and V is TRBV5-1; TRBD2 aligns across 10 bases. The V and J ends lost 3 bases and 2 bases, in that order; junction bases with no gene match: 4. This CDR3 has 16 amino acids. The germline V gene has CDR1 SGHRS and CDR2 YFSETQ. As DNA, the CDR3 is TGCGCCAGCAGCTCATGGACTAGCGGTAACACCGGGGAGCTGTTTTTT. Translation gives CASSSWTSGNTGELFF. Full variable domain (rest looked up from reference TRBV5-1 and TRBJ2-2): KAGVTQTPRYLIKTRGQQVTLSCSPISGHRSVSWYQQTPGQGLQFLFEYFSETQRNKGNFPGRFSGRQFSNSRSEMNVSTLELGDSALYLCASSSWTSGNTGELFFGEGSRLTVL.

The CDR3 sequence is CATSSDRTGRVAEAFF. DNA for the CDR3: TGTGCCACCAGCAGCGACCGTACAGGGAGAGTCGCTGAAGCTTTCTTT. The chain uses TRBV15 and TRBJ1-1; D may be TRBD1 (6 bases). There are 16 residues in the CDR3. V lost 3 bases and J 6 bases, leaving 20 bases between the germline ends. CDR1 LNHNV and CDR2 YYDKDF come from the germline V gene (reference sequence).

The chain is built from TRBV5-4 and TRBJ1-1; 7 nucleotides agree with TRBD1. The germline V gene has CDR1 SGHNT and CDR2 YYREEE (reference sequence). V dropped 2 bases and J dropped 7; count of bases not matched to a gene: 5. This CDR3 has 13 residues. The CDR3 region is CASSFFRQGEAFF. In DNA, the CDR3 is TGTGCCAGCAGCTTTTTCCGACAGGGTGAAGCTTTCTTT.

This chain connects TRBV13 to TRBJ2-7; D might be TRBD2 (6 bases). CDR1 and CDR2 (germline): PRHDT, FYEKMQ (reference sequence). This CDR3 has 14 residues. With 5 bases removed from V and 3 bases from J, the gap between germline ends came to 14 bases. CDR3 sequence reads: CASSQAAGNYEQYF. Here the CDR3 DNA reads TGTGCCAGCAGCCAAGCGGCGGGAAACTACGAGCAGTACTTC.

The V and J genes are TRBV25-1 and TRBJ2-1; D not resolved. There are 12 residues in the CDR3. Germline V lookup: CDR1 MGHDK, CDR2 SYGVNS. Trimming removed 0 bases from V and 10 bases from J, with 7 bases in between. CDR3 in amino acids: CASSEYLKEQFF. The CDR3 bases are TGTGCCAGCAGTGAATATCTGAAAGAGCAGTTCTTC.

V usage is TRBV19 and J usage is TRBJ1-5; D may be TRBD1 (5 bases). This CDR3 region has 15 residues. V lost 7 bases and J lost 9, with 22 bases in between. Germline-derived CDR1 and CDR2 are LNHDA and SQIVND (reference sequence). In nucleotides, the CDR3 is TGTGCCAGTAATTTTGGTCCAGGGTCTTTTTGGCCCCAGCATTTT. Residues: CASNFGPGSFWPQHF.

The chain joins TRBV7-9 to TRBJ2-7, with a weak D call TRBD1 (5 bases). The CDR3 runs to 14 residues. The germline V and J ends were trimmed by 4 bases and 2 bases, with 12 bases remaining between them. Looked up from germline, CDR1 is SEHNR and CDR2 is FQNEAQ (reference sequence). CDR3: CASSWTRNPYEQYV. CDR3 in DNA: TGTGCCAGCAGCTGGACAAGGAATCCCTACGAGCAGTACGTC.

The chain carries TRBV29-1 and TRBJ2-1; perhaps D is TRBD1 or TRBD2 (6 bases each). CDR1 is SQVTM and CDR2 is ANQGSEA in the germline V gene. Trimming removed 6 bases from V and 6 bases from J, with 18 bases in between. This CDR3 is built from 14 residues. CDR3 sequence reads: CSVLEGGFPNEQFF. CDR3 coding DNA: TGCAGCGTCCTTGAAGGGGGGTTCCCCAATGAGCAGTTCTTC.

A few counts support this clone. This chain joins TRBV9 and TRBJ1-4; the D is unclear. V shed 3 bases and J shed 5 bases, with 20 bases lying between them. Germline CDR1 SGDLS, CDR2 YYNGEE. There are 17 residues in the CDR3. CDR3 residues: CASSGRPEGSANEKLFF. Here the CDR3 DNA reads TGTGCCAGCAGCGGACGTCCCGAGGGTAGTGCAAATGAAAAACTGTTTTTT. Based on the CDR3 plus reference TRBV9 and TRBJ1-4, the full variable domain is DSGVTQTPKHLITATGQRVTLRCSPRSGDLSVYWYQQSLDQGLQFLIQYYNGEERAKGNILERFSAQQFPDLHSELNLSSLELGDSALYFCASSGRPEGSANEKLFFGSGTQLSVL.

This clone was seen a handful of times. The chain recombines TRBV14 with TRBJ2-1; D unclear. Germline-derived CDR1 and CDR2 are SGHDN and FVKESK. The V gene lost 1 base and the J gene lost 8 bases, with 9 bases spanning the gap. This CDR3 spans 13 amino acids. CDR3 sequence: CASSQVKAYEQFF. As DNA, the CDR3 is TGTGCCAGCAGCCAAGTAAAGGCCTATGAGCAGTTCTTC.

The rearrangement links TRBV5-1 to TRBJ2-1, with a possible D match to TRBD1 (5 bases). V shed 0 bases and J shed 6 bases, with 7 bases lying between them. Germline loops: CDR1 SGHRS, CDR2 YFSETQ. The CDR3 is 13 residues long. CDR3 protein: CASSLEGPNEQFF. CDR3 sequence (DNA): TGCGCCAGCAGCTTGGAGGGGCCCAATGAGCAGTTCTTC. The whole variable domain, filled in from reference TRBV5-1 and TRBJ2-1, reads KAGVTQTPRYLIKTRGQQVTLSCSPISGHRSVSWYQQTPGQGLQFLFEYFSETQRNKGNFPGRFSGRQFSNSRSEMNVSTLELGDSALYLCASSLEGPNEQFFGPGTRLTVL.

This clone turned up a few times. V is TRBV11-2 and J is TRBJ2-1; D ambiguous. Trimming cost V 1 base and J 10 bases, with 5 bases left between them. This CDR3 has 11 amino acids. CDR1 SGHAT and CDR2 FQNNGV come from the germline V gene. CDR3 bases: TGTGCCAGCAGCTTAGCGTGGGAGCAGTTCTTC. This translates into CASSLAWEQFF.

This clone showed up just a few times. The V call is TRBV19, the J call TRBJ1-2; no clear D gene. Trimming took off 11 bases at V and 2 bases at J, with 21 bases between the two ends. The CDR3 consists of 15 residues. The germline V gene has CDR1 LNHDA and CDR2 SQIVND (reference sequence). The DNA of the CDR3 is TGTGCCTGTACAGAACGGACCACCGCCAACTATGGCTACACCTTC. It encodes CACTERTTANYGYTF.

This chain connects TRBV7-6 to TRBJ2-1; D unclear. Germline CDR1 and CDR2: SGHVS and FNYEAQ. This CDR3 has 15 residues. V was clipped by 2 bases and J by 9 bases, with 17 bases between them. In DNA, the CDR3 is TGTGCCAGCAGCTTATCCACCGCCAGCTATGGTGAGCAGTTCTTC. Its protein product is CASSLSTASYGEQFF. Full variable domain (missing parts from reference TRBV7-6 and TRBJ2-1): GAGVSQSPRYKVTKRGQDVALRCDPISGHVSLYWYRQALGQGPEFLTYFNYEAQQDKSGLPNDRFSAERPEGSISTLTIQRTEQRDSAMYRCASSLSTASYGEQFFGPGTRLTVL.

This clone turned up a few times. The V call is TRBV30, the J call TRBJ2-1; 10 bases fit TRBD1. J lost 8 bases, V lost 3 bases, and 4 bases had no gene match. Per germline, CDR1 GTSNPN and CDR2 SVGIG (reference sequence). There are 13 residues in the CDR3. The chain's CDR3 is CAWSAGTGDEQFF. The DNA of the CDR3 is TGTGCCTGGAGCGCCGGGACAGGGGATGAGCAGTTCTTC. The full variable domain, completed using reference TRBV30 and TRBJ2-1, is SQTIHQWPATLVQPVGSPLSLECTVEGTSNPNLYWYRQAAGRGLQLLFYSVGIGQISSEVPQNLSASRPQDRQFILSSKKLLLSDSGFYLCAWSAGTGDEQFFGPGTRLTVL.